This TCR beta chain stems from a study of breast tumors, draining lymph nodes, adjacent tissues. J lost 5 bases, V lost 5 bases, and 6 bases had no gene match. Germline CDR1 reads MDHEN; CDR2 reads SYDVKM. The CDR3 consists of 14 residues. TCRdb used MiXCR to reprocess the multiplex PCR reads, holding one entry per CDR3 protein. The sample lists 30,000 to 40,000 distinct CDR3 sequences; about 36% were seen once. The V call is TRBV28, the J call TRBJ1-2, with TRBD1 matching over 9 bases. The source material was breast tumor tissue. The TCR sequence derives from a female donor with breast cancer. Some clones in this sample may be carry-over from other donors' samples. This CDR3 is CASSRDRGRYGYTF. Here the CDR3 DNA reads TGTGCCAGCAGTCGCGACAGGGGGAGGTATGGCTACACCTTC.